The table lists the clone carrying this T cell receptor (beta chain) with a count of one. These data are taken from a study of blood T cell repertoires in COVID-19. Study in general: Specimens from acute and convalescent COVID-19 originated in the United States, Italy and Spain. T cells, B-cell-depleted T cells, or PBMCs provided the cDNA or gDNA that served as material.

Trimming took 0 bases from V and 10 from J, leaving 8 bases between them. The germline V gene has CDR1 SGHRS and CDR2 YFSETQ. The CDR3 covers 12 residues. Per the authors' pipeline: Reference gene primer amplification gave estimated nucleated cell counts. The data were produced by immunoSEQ multiplex PCR, yet TCRdb's version contains in-frame clones alone and is incomplete. The V and J calls and the clone size are those of that table, but D and trimming were determined from the DNA. The sample contains under 250,000 clones, more than 70% of which appear only once. Sequencing was done on a sample of peripheral blood. The chain joins TRBV5-1 to TRBJ2-1, with a weak D call TRBD2 (5 bases). This receptor was identified in a woman in her 30s with COVID-19, enrolled during active disease. CDR3 in amino acids: CASSLVPGEQFF. Written as DNA, the CDR3 is TGCGCCAGCAGCTTGGTGCCGGGGGAGCAGTTCTTC.